What follows are 10 T cell receptor beta chains derived from one specimen sequenced in a study of T cell responses to AZD1222 COVID-19 vaccine (dated by TCRdb to the early 2020s). Reading the label with the study, this specimen's time point is: baseline before first vaccination. Library preparation used the immunoSEQ multiplex PCR assay. TCRdb holds this immuneACCESS table with in-frame rearrangements only. Some clones are missing; in checked studies, unresolved V genes explain under half, and the rest has no known cause. This sample gives about 84,000 clones in total; roughly 87% of them show up just once. About 1.4% of the sample is taken by the ten largest. The specimen was peripheral blood, collected on day 0 of AZD1222 vaccination. These receptors came from an adult in good health.

The genes are TRBV4-1 and TRBJ2-5; no firm D call. Germline assignment: CDR1 MGHRA and CDR2 YSYEKL. With 3 bases removed from V and 0 bases from J, the gap between germline ends came to 8 bases. The length of the CDR3 is 14 residues. For the CDR3, the DNA is TGCGCCAGCAGCCAGATCCAGAACCAAGAGACCCAGTACTTC. Translated, it gives CASSQIQNQETQYF.

This rearrangement joins TRBV28 to TRBJ2-3; 9 nucleotides line up with TRBD1. Trimming at V came to 9 bases and at J to 1 base, leaving 8 bases not matched to a gene. The germline V gene has CDR1 MDHEN and CDR2 SYDVKM. This CDR3 region has 15 residues. The CDR3 reads CASLTGGVGTDTQYF. In DNA form, the CDR3 reads TGTGCCAGTCTAACAGGGGGCGTTGGCACAGATACGCAGTATTTT.

V usage is TRBV6-5 and J usage is TRBJ2-7; tentatively, D is TRBD1 (6 bases). CDR1 MNHEY and CDR2 SVGAGI come from the germline V gene. Trimming took 0 bases from V and 5 from J, leaving 17 bases between them. This CDR3 has 16 amino acids. As DNA, the CDR3 is TGTGCCAGCAGTTACTCGATCTTACAGGGATTGCACGAGCAGTACTTC. The encoded protein is CASSYSILQGLHEQYF.

The rearrangement joins TRBV11-2 to TRBJ1-2; no clear D. CDR3 size: 12 residues. In germline, CDR1 is SGHAT, CDR2 FQNNGV. V gave up 4 bases and J gave up 4 bases, with 7 bases separating them. The CDR3 here is CASSSEAYGYTF. CDR3 DNA: TGTGCCAGCAGCTCTGAGGCCTATGGCTACACCTTC.

The gene calls are TRBV2 and TRBJ1-5; no definite D call. The V and J ends lost 3 bases and 3 bases respectively, with 9 bases between them. This CDR3 is 14 amino acids long. Germline V gene sequence: CDR1 SNHLY, CDR2 FYNNEI. This chain's CDR3 is CASSDLSANQPQHF. In nucleotides, the CDR3 is TGTGCCAGCAGTGATCTAAGCGCCAATCAGCCCCAGCATTTT.

The gene calls are TRBV7-9 and TRBJ2-4; perhaps TRBD2 as D (6 bases). Between the trimmed V and J ends, which lost 1 base and 6 bases, there was a span of 7 bases. CDR3 size: 13 residues. The V gene's germline CDR1 is SEHNR and CDR2 FQNEAQ (reference sequence). CDR3 in DNA: TGTGCCAGCAGCTTAGGGGGGGTAAACATTCAGTACTTC. It encodes CASSLGGVNIQYF.

The chain links TRBV7-2 to TRBJ2-7, with 8 bases that match TRBD2. CDR3 size: 15 residues. Germline assignment: CDR1 SGHTA and CDR2 FQGNSA. The trim removed 0 bases at V and 7 bases at J, leaving 8 bases unmatched. The CDR3 sequence: CASSLASGNSLEQYF. CDR3 nucleotide sequence: TGTGCCAGCAGCTTAGCTAGCGGGAACTCCTTGGAGCAGTACTTC.

J is TRBJ2-7 and V is TRBV29-1; 8 bases agree with TRBD2. Germline CDR1 SQVTM, CDR2 ANQGSEA. The CDR3 contains 11 residues. Unmatched junction bases numbered 1, after V lost 6 bases and J lost 3 bases. Here the CDR3 reads CSVGTSYEQYF. In DNA form, the CDR3 reads TGCAGCGTCGGGACTAGCTACGAGCAGTACTTC.

V gene TRBV19 combines with J gene TRBJ2-1; D is unclear. In germline, CDR1 is LNHDA, CDR2 SQIVND (reference sequence). V was shortened by 3 bases and J by 7 bases, with 13 bases between the two germline ends. The CDR3 length is 14 residues. CDR3 DNA: TGTGCCAGTAGTATTGGTTTCAGGTTAAATGAGCAGTTCTTC. It yields the protein CASSIGFRLNEQFF.

The chain links TRBV3-1 (or the pseudogene TRBV3-2) to TRBJ2-3, with D unclear. Germline V gene sequence: CDR1 LGHDT, CDR2 YNNKEL (reference sequence). There are 14 residues in the CDR3. The ends were cut back, 8 bases at V and 1 base at J, with 13 bases in the middle. DNA of the CDR3: TGTGCCAGCTCTCTGACCCCCGGCACAGATACGCAGTATTTT. Its protein is CASSLTPGTDTQYF.